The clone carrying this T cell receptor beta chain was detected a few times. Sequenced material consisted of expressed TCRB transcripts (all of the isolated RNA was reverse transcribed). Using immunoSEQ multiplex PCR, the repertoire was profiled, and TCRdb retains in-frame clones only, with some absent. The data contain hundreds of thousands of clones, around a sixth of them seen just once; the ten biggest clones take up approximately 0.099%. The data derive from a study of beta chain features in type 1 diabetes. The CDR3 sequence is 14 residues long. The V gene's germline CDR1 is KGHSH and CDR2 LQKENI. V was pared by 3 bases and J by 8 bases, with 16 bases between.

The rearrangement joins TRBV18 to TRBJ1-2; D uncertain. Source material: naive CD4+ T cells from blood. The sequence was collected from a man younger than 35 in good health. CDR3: CASSPSATWQGYTF. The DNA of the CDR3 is TGTGCCAGCTCACCGAGCGCAACATGGCAAGGCTACACCTTC.